This TCR beta chain was sequenced in a study of blood T cells in healthy people across ages. Study summary: Template switching captured about one barcoded beta molecule per two T cells.

V was trimmed by 5 bases and J by 7 bases, leaving 18 bases between them. CDR3 size: 15 residues. Germline V lookup: CDR1 SEHNR, CDR2 FQNEAQ (reference sequence). No fewer than 7 million PBMCs went into each sample. Sample-barcoded 5' priming and a J-beta primer mix drove a second PCR of about 7 to 12 cycles. TCRdb redid the calling of the 5' RACE reads with MiXCR, one entry per CDR3 protein. Of 1.6 million or so distinct CDR3 sequences listed, around 35% are singletons. This sequence was found in a woman aged 30 to 39 in good health. Material: blood. The chain carries TRBV7-9 and TRBJ2-1, with D tentatively TRBD1 or TRBD2 (5 bases each). The CDR3 protein is CASSGTDSFRNEQFF. CDR3 nucleotide sequence: TGTGCCAGCAGCGGGACCGACAGTTTTCGGAATGAGCAGTTCTTC. The whole variable domain, remainder taken from reference TRBV7-9 and TRBJ2-1, is DTGVSQNPRHKITKRGQNVTFRCDPISEHNRLYWYRQTLGQGPEFLTYFQNEAQLEKSRLLSDRFSAERPKGSFSTLEIQRTEQGDSAMYLCASSGTDSFRNEQFFGPGTRLTVL.